These 26 T cell receptor beta chains were all obtained from the same sample, sequenced in a study of blood T cell repertoires in COVID-19. The table came from immunoSEQ multiplex PCR; TCRdb's copy has only in-frame clones and leaves some out. The data hold a few hundred thousand clones, with 75% to 90% observed a single time. Sample: PBMCs or T cells enriched from blood (not recorded which). These receptors were obtained from a man aged 25 to 45 who had recovered from COVID-19.

The V call is TRBV3-1 (or the pseudogene TRBV3-2), the J call TRBJ1-6; perhaps TRBD1 as D (5 bases). Germline assignment: CDR1 LGHDT and CDR2 YNNKEL (reference sequence). This CDR3 contains 17 residues. V was trimmed by 1 base and J by 5 bases, leaving 15 bases between them. The CDR3 region is CASSQGAWGEDNSPLHF. In DNA form, the CDR3 reads TGTGCCAGCAGCCAAGGGGCGTGGGGGGAAGATAATTCACCCCTCCACTTT.

The rearrangement uses TRBV24-1 and TRBJ2-1; tentatively, D is TRBD2 (5 bases). The CDR3 length is 16 residues. CDR1 KGHDR and CDR2 SFDVKD come from the germline V gene. The V and J ends lost 5 bases and 0 bases respectively, with 13 bases between them. The DNA of the CDR3 is TGTGCCACCAGTGGGGATGGTGGGAGCTCCTACAATGAGCAGTTCTTC. Amino acid sequence: CATSGDGGSSYNEQFF.

This chain joins TRBV9 and TRBJ2-1; 8 bases are shared with TRBD2. The CDR3 is 15 residues long. V dropped 1 base and J dropped 5; count of bases not matched to a gene: 5. Germline V gene data show CDR1 as SGDLS and CDR2 as YYNGEE. The CDR3 loop is CASSVRTSGNNEQFF. CDR3 DNA: TGTGCCAGCAGCGTACGAACTAGCGGTAACAATGAGCAGTTCTTC.

This sequence joins TRBV19 and TRBJ1-5; 9 bases agree with TRBD1. This CDR3 has 17 residues. The V gene end was trimmed by 1 base and the J gene end by 7 bases; junction bases not matched to a gene: 11. Germline V gene lookup returns CDR1 LNHDA and CDR2 SQIVND (reference sequence). CDR3 amino acids: CASSIVRRDRVTQPQHF. The CDR3 DNA reads TGTGCCAGTAGTATAGTCCGGCGGGACAGGGTAACGCAGCCCCAGCATTTT.

The chain recombines TRBV18 with TRBJ1-3, with no clear D. The length of the CDR3 is 16 residues. V was pared by 2 bases and J by 0 bases, with 11 bases between. Looked up from germline, CDR1 is KGHSH and CDR2 is LQKENI. The CDR3 here is CASSPDRESSGNTIYF. The CDR3 DNA is TGTGCCAGCTCACCAGATCGGGAGAGCTCTGGAAACACCATATATTTT.

The CDR3 spells CASSLGGTEQFF. In nucleotides, the CDR3 is TGTGCCAGCAGCTTAGGCGGGACTGAGCAGTTCTTC. This chain uses TRBV5-4 with TRBJ2-1; D may be TRBD2 (6 bases). Trimming removed 2 bases from V and 9 bases from J, with 9 bases in between. CDR3 length: 12 amino acids. Germline V gives CDR1 SGHNT, CDR2 YYREEE (reference sequence).

This sequence joins TRBV30 and TRBJ1-6; 8 positions match TRBD1. Germline V gene data show CDR1 as GTSNPN and CDR2 as SVGIG (reference sequence). V gave up 3 bases and J gave up 9 bases; unmatched junction bases: 10. This CDR3 has 15 residues. The chain's CDR3 is CAWSHRGQGSSPLHF. The CDR3 DNA sequence: TGTGCCTGGAGCCATCGAGGACAGGGAAGTTCACCCCTCCACTTT.

The chain combines TRBV11-3 with TRBJ2-1; a possible D gene is TRBD1 (5 bases). The germline CDR1 and CDR2 sequences are SGHNT and YENEEA. The CDR3 contains 14 residues. The germline V and J ends were trimmed by 1 base and 2 bases, with 6 bases remaining between them. The CDR3 spells CASSLGQTYNEQFF. In DNA, the CDR3 is TGTGCCAGCAGCTTAGGACAGACCTACAATGAGCAGTTCTTC.

This clone was seen a handful of times. V gene TRBV2 combines with J gene TRBJ2-7, with TRBD1 as a possible D gene (6 bases). Germline CDR1 and CDR2: SNHLY and FYNNEI. This CDR3 comprises 13 residues. V lost 8 bases, J lost 0 bases, and 11 bases lay in between. The CDR3 region is CASGLDSSYEQYF. CDR3 DNA: TGTGCCAGCGGATTGGACAGCTCCTACGAGCAGTACTTC.

The rearrangement joins TRBV4-3 to TRBJ2-1; 8 bases agree with TRBD2. Trimming took 0 bases from V and 4 from J; bases not matched to a gene: 11. Germline values: CDR1 LGHNA, CDR2 YSLEER. This CDR3 is built from 18 residues. CDR3 residues: CASSQDRVREGRYNEQFF. The CDR3 nucleotides read TGCGCCAGCAGCCAAGATCGAGTCCGGGAGGGCCGGTACAATGAGCAGTTCTTC.

In this sample, this clone turned up a few times. V is TRBV19 and J is TRBJ1-2; D not resolved. The CDR3 totals 15 residues. Trimming cost V 5 bases and J 1 base, with 14 bases left between them. Germline V gene data show CDR1 as LNHDA and CDR2 as SQIVND (reference sequence). This CDR3 reads CASSPGREINYGYTF. The CDR3 region has the DNA TGTGCCAGTAGTCCCGGACGGGAGATTAACTATGGCTACACCTTC.

This clone turned up a few times. This chain links TRBV6-5 with TRBJ1-4; D not certain. The V gene's germline CDR1 is MNHEY and CDR2 SVGAGI. The CDR3 runs 12 residues. The V gene lost 6 bases and the J gene lost 12 bases, with 14 bases spanning the gap. DNA for the CDR3: TGTGCCAGCAGGCTTGCTCTCGGGGAACTGTTTTTT. This codes for CASRLALGELFF.

The chain has TRBV27 and TRBJ2-1; 12 nucleotides align to TRBD2. Germline lookup yields CDR1 MNHEY and CDR2 SMNVEV (reference sequence). The V and J ends lost 2 bases and 11 bases, in that order; junction bases with no gene match: 7. CDR3 length equals 15 residues. The CDR3 DNA sequence: TGTGCCAGCAGTTTAGGACTAGCGGGGCGTCCTAAGCAGTTCTTC. Its translation: CASSLGLAGRPKQFF.

This clone showed up just once. The V and J genes are TRBV5-4 and TRBJ2-7; 8 nucleotides line up with TRBD1. J gave up 0 bases and V 3 bases, and 2 bases lay outside the gene matches. The CDR3 covers 14 residues. Germline V gives CDR1 SGHNT, CDR2 YYREEE (reference sequence). CDR3 sequence: CASSWGTGSYEQYF. For the CDR3, the DNA is TGTGCCAGCAGCTGGGGGACAGGCTCCTACGAGCAGTACTTC.

The chain uses TRBV2 and TRBJ2-1; 8 bases align to TRBD2. CDR3 length equals 16 residues. The germline gives CDR1 SNHLY, CDR2 FYNNEI. V lost 0 bases, J lost 15 bases, and 16 bases stayed unmatched. The CDR3 region is CASSEARGGLSPQLFF. The CDR3 coding sequence is TGTGCCAGCAGTGAAGCTCGGGGGGGCCTGTCCCCGCAGCTGTTCTTC.

The chain uses TRBV7-8 and TRBJ2-7, with TRBD2 matching 7 bases. J was trimmed by 10 bases and V by 0 bases; bases with no gene match: 12. This CDR3 is 15 amino acids long. Germline CDR1 SGHVS, CDR2 FQNEAQ. This chain's CDR3 is CASSLASGGLVGQYF. The CDR3 nucleotides are TGTGCCAGCAGCTTAGCGTCCGGAGGACTAGTCGGTCAGTACTTC.

This clone was recorded once. The chain links TRBV28 to TRBJ2-1; TRBD2 agrees at 9 bases. With V trimmed by 3 bases and J by 5 bases, 8 bases remained unmatched. Germline V gene lookup returns CDR1 MDHEN and CDR2 SYDVKM. CDR3 length: 16 residues. The CDR3 here is CASSFPGLAGNNEQFF. Here the CDR3 DNA reads TGTGCCAGCAGTTTCCCGGGGCTAGCGGGGAACAATGAGCAGTTCTTC.

The V and J genes are TRBV19 and TRBJ1-1, with a weak D call TRBD1 (5 bases). Germline CDR1 reads LNHDA; CDR2 reads SQIVND (reference sequence). This CDR3 has 14 residues. V was cut by 3 bases and J by 5 bases, with 13 bases left in between. The CDR3 DNA is TGTGCCAGTAGTATCCCCCTTGGGGGGACTGAAGCTTTCTTT. Translated: CASSIPLGGTEAFF.

V and J are TRBV29-1 and TRBJ2-7; 8 bases are shared with TRBD2. The CDR3 has 13 residues. Germline V lookup: CDR1 SQVTM, CDR2 ANQGSEA. V was clipped by 6 bases and J by 2 bases; unmatched bases: 6. In DNA, the CDR3 is TGCAGCGTCCGGGGGGGGGCCGCCTACGAGCAGTACTTC. It is translated as CSVRGGAAYEQYF.

The V call is TRBV28, the J call TRBJ2-3, with 8 positions matching TRBD2. The CDR3 sequence is 16 residues long. CDR1 and CDR2 from the germline V gene are MDHEN and SYDVKM. V was clipped by 6 bases and J by 4 bases; unmatched bases: 12. The CDR3 protein is CASRPFGGGGADTQYF. CDR3 in DNA: TGTGCCAGCAGACCCTTCGGGGGGGGTGGCGCAGATACGCAGTATTTT. The full variable domain, in which reference TRBV28 and TRBJ2-3 provide the parts outside the CDR3, is DVKVTQSSRYLVKRTGEKVFLECVQDMDHENMFWYRQDPGLGLRLIYFSYDVKMKEKGDIPEGYSVSREKKERFSLILESASTNQTSMYLCASRPFGGGGADTQYFGPGTRLTVL.

The rearrangement uses TRBV5-4 and TRBJ1-6; D remains unclear. Looked up from germline, CDR1 is SGHNT and CDR2 is YYREEE (reference sequence). The CDR3 consists of 16 residues. V shed 4 bases and J shed 2 bases, with 13 bases lying between them. CDR3 sequence (DNA): TGTGCCAGCAGCCCCGGAAGGGAGACCTATAATTCACCCCTCCACTTT. Translation: CASSPGRETYNSPLHF.

CDR3 protein: CASSLAFDRGAANEKLFF. The CDR3 DNA follows: TGTGCCAGCAGCTTGGCCTTCGACAGGGGGGCAGCTAATGAAAAACTGTTTTTT. J is TRBJ1-4 and V is TRBV5-6; TRBD1 aligns across 9 bases. V lost 0 bases, J lost 3 bases, and 9 bases stayed unmatched. This CDR3 is built from 18 residues. Per the germline V gene, CDR1 is SGHDT and CDR2 is YYEEEE.

This clone was seen only a few times. V usage is TRBV30 and J usage is TRBJ2-3; possible D gene TRBD1, 5 bases. Germline CDR1 GTSNPN, CDR2 SVGIG (reference sequence). V lost 3 bases and J 6 bases, leaving 10 bases between the germline ends. The CDR3 runs to 12 residues. The CDR3 sequence is CAWSRVYDTQYF. CDR3 coding DNA: TGTGCCTGGAGCAGGGTTTATGATACGCAGTATTTT.

The V call is TRBV18, the J call TRBJ2-7; 11 nucleotides agree with TRBD2. V lost 0 bases, J lost 5 bases, and 6 bases stayed unmatched. This CDR3 spans 16 amino acids. Germline V gene lookup returns CDR1 KGHSH and CDR2 LQKENI. This CDR3 is CASSPPSTSGNDEQYF. CDR3 in DNA: TGTGCCAGCTCACCACCGTCGACTAGCGGGAACGACGAGCAGTACTTC.

The chain recombines TRBV28 with TRBJ2-7; D is perhaps TRBD2 (5 bases). The length of the CDR3 is 17 residues. V lost 5 bases to trimming and J lost 2 bases, with 22 bases between them. The V gene's germline CDR1 is MDHEN and CDR2 SYDVKM. The CDR3 region has the DNA TGTGCCAGCAGTCCACGGGGAGTGGGATCCTTTACCTACGAGCAGTACTTC. The encoded protein is CASSPRGVGSFTYEQYF.

This chain connects TRBV27 to TRBJ2-1; perhaps TRBD2 as D (6 bases). This CDR3 region has 13 residues. Germline loops: CDR1 MNHEY, CDR2 SMNVEV (reference sequence). V shed 6 bases and J shed 10 bases, with 16 bases lying between them. The CDR3 DNA follows: TGTGCCAGCAGCCCCCTCGGCGGAGGGGAGCAGTTCTTC. This sequence encodes CASSPLGGGEQFF.